A single sample gave rise to the 16 T cell receptor beta chains below, sequenced in a study of shared T cell receptors in the human thymus (dated by TCRdb to about 2021). Library generation was performed with the immunoSEQ multiplex PCR assay. The table comes from immuneACCESS by way of TCRdb, which keeps in-frame sequences with V and J called. Part of the clones is missing from these tables; in studies checked, under half for an unresolved V gene and the rest for unknown reasons. The sample contains some 400,000 clones, approximately 95% of them found a single time. The ten largest make up around 0.019% of the sample. Sequencing was done on a sample of thymocytes. These receptors came from a human donor.

The chain has TRBV4-3 and TRBJ2-3; no firm D call. There are 18 residues in the CDR3. V was cut by 0 bases and J by 4 bases, with 20 bases left in between. Germline values: CDR1 LGHNA, CDR2 YSLEER. DNA of the CDR3: TGCGCCAGCAGCCAAGACGATGGAGCCTTTCCCTCACCAGATACGCAGTATTTT. Amino acids: CASSQDDGAFPSPDTQYF.

The sample holds one count of this clone. The chain couples TRBV10-3 to TRBJ2-2; D not resolved. Germline-derived CDR1 and CDR2 are ENHRY and SYGVKD. V was pared by 6 bases and J by 6 bases, with 8 bases between. The CDR3 spans 12 residues. The CDR3 sequence is CAIRWDAGELFF. The CDR3 DNA reads TGTGCCATCAGGTGGGATGCCGGGGAGCTGTTTTTT.

V usage is TRBV28 and J usage is TRBJ2-7; a weak D match, TRBD2 (6 bases). CDR1 is MDHEN and CDR2 is SYDVKM in the germline V gene. CDR3 length equals 15 residues. V lost 1 base and J lost 3, with 13 bases in between. As DNA, the CDR3 is TGTGCCAGCAGTTTATACGAGGGAGGTAGCTACGAGCAGTACTTC. Amino acid sequence: CASSLYEGGSYEQYF.

The V gene is TRBV25-1, the J gene TRBJ2-7; D ambiguous. CDR3 length: 11 amino acids. V was clipped by 5 bases and J by 3 bases, with 5 bases between them. Germline CDR1 MGHDK, CDR2 SYGVNS. The CDR3 reads CASSSNYEQYF. The CDR3 DNA reads as TGTGCCAGCAGTTCGAACTACGAGCAGTACTTC.

The CDR3 is CASRHGKDTQYF. CDR3 coding DNA: TGTGCCAGCAGGCACGGGAAGGATACGCAGTATTTT. This chain joins TRBV25-1 and TRBJ2-3; D may be TRBD2 (5 bases). V was clipped by 6 bases and J by 6 bases, with 10 bases between them. CDR3 size: 12 residues. Germline V gene sequence: CDR1 MGHDK, CDR2 SYGVNS.

This clone has only one observation. The V and J genes are TRBV5-1 and TRBJ2-1, with no clear D. This CDR3 contains 17 residues. Trimming pared 1 base from V and 2 bases from J, leaving 16 bases between. Germline V gene sequence: CDR1 SGHRS, CDR2 YFSETQ. Here the CDR3 DNA reads TGCGCCAGCAGCTTGATCGGCTCCAAGAAACCCTACAATGAGCAGTTCTTC. Translating it yields CASSLIGSKKPYNEQFF.

The J gene is TRBJ1-4, the V gene TRBV27, with 7 bases fitting TRBD1. The CDR3 spans 14 residues. Unmatched junction bases numbered 5, after V lost 6 bases and J lost 4 bases. Looked up from germline, CDR1 is MNHEY and CDR2 is SMNVEV (reference sequence). The CDR3 loop is CASSLGQINEKLFF. Written as DNA, the CDR3 is TGTGCCAGCAGCCTGGGACAGATTAATGAAAAACTGTTTTTT.

The V and J genes are TRBV27 and TRBJ2-1; no clear D. V was pared by 0 bases and J by 7 bases, with 7 bases between. The germline gives CDR1 MNHEY, CDR2 SMNVEV (reference sequence). This CDR3 spans 13 amino acids. CDR3 coding DNA: TGTGCCAGCAGTTTATCGAGTAGGAATGAGCAGTTCTTC. Its translation is CASSLSSRNEQFF.

The V and J genes are TRBV2 and TRBJ2-2; TRBD2 aligns across 16 bases. Losses at the gene ends were 6 bases for V and 0 bases for J; bases not matched to a gene: 7. CDR1 and CDR2 (germline): SNHLY, FYNNEI. The length of the CDR3 is 19 residues. CDR3 residues: CASSTGTSGRASNTGELFF. Written as DNA, the CDR3 is TGTGCCAGCAGCACGGGGACTAGCGGGAGGGCTTCGAACACCGGGGAGCTGTTTTTT.

This chain uses TRBV6-4 with TRBJ2-3, with D tentatively TRBD2 (5 bases). V shed 0 bases and J shed 6 bases, with 22 bases lying between them. Germline-derived CDR1 and CDR2 are MRHNA and SNTAGT. CDR3 length equals 18 residues. CDR3 protein: CASSDSYLPGLVLDTQYF. CDR3 coding DNA: TGTGCCAGCAGTGACTCGTATTTACCGGGGTTGGTTTTGGATACGCAGTATTTT.

This clone appeared a few times. This chain connects TRBV18 to TRBJ2-7; D is perhaps TRBD2 (5 bases). Germline-derived CDR1 and CDR2 are KGHSH and LQKENI. This CDR3 contains 15 residues. Trimming took off 0 bases at V and 2 bases at J, with 11 bases between the two ends. The CDR3 protein is CASSPPSRRAYEQYF. Here the CDR3 DNA reads TGTGCCAGCTCACCACCAAGCAGGCGGGCCTACGAGCAGTACTTC.

V is TRBV10-3 and J is TRBJ2-2, with a tentative D call TRBD2 (7 bases). The CDR3 sequence is 14 residues long. Per the germline V gene, CDR1 is ENHRY and CDR2 is SYGVKD. Trimming cost V 8 bases and J 4 bases, with 14 bases left between them. CDR3 nucleotide sequence: TGTGCCATCCCAGGGGAGGGGTCCACCGGGGAGCTGTTTTTT. This gives the protein CAIPGEGSTGELFF.

This clone was counted once. This chain joins TRBV27 and TRBJ2-2, with TRBD1 matching 9 bases. V dropped 0 bases and J dropped 5; count of bases not matched to a gene: 13. CDR3 length equals 19 residues. Germline CDR1 and CDR2: MNHEY and SMNVEV (reference sequence). This chain's CDR3 is CASSLSTARGQGITGELFF. The DNA for the CDR3 is TGTGCCAGCAGTTTATCAACCGCCCGAGGACAGGGGATAACCGGGGAGCTGTTTTTT.

The V call is TRBV28, the J call TRBJ1-3; 9 bases fit TRBD1. Germline assignment: CDR1 MDHEN and CDR2 SYDVKM. V lost 0 bases to trimming and J lost 4 bases; unmatched junction nucleotides: 13. This CDR3 spans 19 amino acids. The CDR3 sequence: CASSLCDGTGGFLGNTIYF. The DNA for the CDR3 is TGTGCCAGCAGTTTATGTGACGGCACAGGGGGCTTTTTAGGAAACACCATATATTTT.

The chain employs TRBV7-2 and TRBJ1-5; 9 nucleotides align to TRBD1. CDR1 is SGHTA and CDR2 is FQGNSA in the germline V gene. The CDR3 loop spans 16 amino acids. With 5 bases clipped from V and 0 bases from J, the junction kept 5 bases outside the gene matches. Here the CDR3 reads CASSLDRGGSNQPQHF. CDR3 coding DNA: TGTGCCAGCAGCCTTGACAGGGGGGGTAGCAATCAGCCCCAGCATTTT.

The V call is TRBV4-1, the J call TRBJ2-7; 9 nucleotides agree with TRBD2. Germline trimming cut 4 bases from V and 0 bases from J; bases unmatched to any gene: 10. In germline, CDR1 is MGHRA, CDR2 YSYEKL. The CDR3 is 17 amino acids. CDR3 region: CASSRTRGREGSYEQYF. In DNA form, the CDR3 reads TGCGCCAGCAGCCGAACACGGGGGCGGGAGGGCTCCTACGAGCAGTACTTC.